Presented here are 5 T cell receptor beta chains from one specimen sequenced in a study of CD8+ T cells in alopecia areata. cDNA reverse transcribed from extracted RNA served as the sequencing template. TCRdb's table, derived via immunoSEQ multiplex PCR, lists solely in-frame clones and lacks some. The sample yields more than 90,000 clones, 58% seen once. Treatment reported: oral pan-JAK inhibitor, 5-10 mg twice daily. Sequencing was performed on CD8+ T cells sorted from blood, taken at week 4, from a patient treated with tofacitinib. The receptors derive from a human donor with alopecia areata.

In its sample, this clone was seen a few times. The chain links TRBV15 to TRBJ2-5, with a weak D call TRBD2 (6 bases). Germline V gene data show CDR1 as LNHNV and CDR2 as YYDKDF (reference sequence). Deletions cut 5 bases from V and 3 bases from J, with 19 bases between. The CDR3 is 16 amino acids. DNA for the CDR3: TGTGCCACCAGCCCCTCTCTGGCGGGGCCGAAAGAGACCCAGTACTTC. Its protein is CATSPSLAGPKETQYF. Together with reference TRBV15 and TRBJ2-5, the CDR3 gives the full variable domain: DAMVIQNPRYQVTQFGKPVTLSCSQTLNHNVMYWYQQKSSQAPKLLFHYYDKDFNNEADTPDNFQSRRPNTSFCFLDIRSPGLGDTAMYLCATSPSLAGPKETQYFGPGTRLLVL.

This clone was recorded once. The V and J genes are TRBV29-1 and TRBJ2-7; 10 bases are a match to TRBD1. The CDR3 totals 12 residues. The J segment lost 7 bases and the V segment lost 6 bases, leaving 6 bases of the junction unmatched. Germline CDR1 SQVTM, CDR2 ANQGSEA. CDR3 region: CSVTRDRGEQYF. The CDR3 DNA reads TGCAGCGTGACCCGGGACAGGGGAGAGCAGTACTTC.

The chain links TRBV30 to TRBJ2-5, with a possible D match to TRBD2 (5 bases). The V end lost 4 bases, the J end lost 4 bases, and 13 bases lay between the germline ends. Germline V gene lookup returns CDR1 GTSNPN and CDR2 SVGIG (reference sequence). The CDR3 covers 13 residues. The CDR3 protein is CAWTSVRGETQYF. CDR3 sequence (DNA): TGTGCCTGGACGTCAGTTCGGGGAGAGACCCAGTACTTC. Complete variable domain (other parts from reference TRBV30 and TRBJ2-5): SQTIHQWPATLVQPVGSPLSLECTVEGTSNPNLYWYRQAAGRGLQLLFYSVGIGQISSEVPQNLSASRPQDRQFILSSKKLLLSDSGFYLCAWTSVRGETQYFGPGTRLLVL.

This clone was recorded a few times. The chain couples TRBV29-1 to TRBJ2-7, with TRBD2 matching 9 bases. Germline V lookup: CDR1 SQVTM, CDR2 ANQGSEA. This CDR3 is built from 14 residues. V shed 5 bases, J shed 0 bases, and the junction held 5 bases outside the gene matches. In DNA, the CDR3 is TGCAGCGTTCTAGCGGGGTCCAGCTCCTACGAGCAGTACTTC. Translated, it gives CSVLAGSSSYEQYF.

The chain uses TRBV15 and TRBJ2-3, with D perhaps given as TRBD1 or TRBD2 (5 bases each). CDR3 length equals 14 residues. V lost 8 bases to trimming and J lost 2 bases, with 14 bases between them. Germline loops: CDR1 LNHNV, CDR2 YYDKDF (reference sequence). CDR3 coding DNA: TGTGCCACCGGGGGATTGATAACCACAGATACGCAGTATTTT. Residues: CATGGLITTDTQYF.